This T cell receptor (beta chain) was sequenced during a study of blood T cell repertoires in COVID-19. On the study more broadly: T cells, B-cell-depleted T cells, or PBMCs provided the cDNA or gDNA that served as material.

Methods used by the authors: Using reference gene primer amplification, nucleated cell counts were estimated. Sequencing was performed with immunoSEQ multiplex PCR; in TCRdb, only in-frame clones are kept and a portion is missing. V and J calls and clone size are those listed in that table; D and trimming were worked out from the DNA. The sample has about 160,000 clones; around nine tenths are singletons. This CDR3 region has 13 residues. CDR1 is MDHEN and CDR2 is SYDVKM in the germline V gene. V lost 3 bases and J 5 bases, leaving 8 bases between the germline ends. Seattle researchers signed up patients amid active infection and tracked them longitudinally.

Sequenced sample: peripheral blood. The receptor was derived from a woman aged 70 to 79 with COVID-19, enrolled during active disease. The chain links TRBV28 to TRBJ2-1; D uncertain. CDR3 nucleotides: TGTGCCAGCAGTTTTGGTAGTCACAATGAGCAGTTCTTC. Encoded protein: CASSFGSHNEQFF.